This T cell receptor (beta chain) was sequenced during a study of shared clonotypes between healthy human individuals. Study conclusions and caveats: Naive subsets usually exceeded memory subsets in estimated richness.

The naive CD8 subset, CD45RO-negative cells positively selected for CCR7, excluded terminally differentiated effector memory CD45RA+ cells. Repertoires were generated with immunoSEQ multiplex PCR, while TCRdb's copy carries only in-frame clones and drops some. Of about 2.1 million clones in the sample, 93% were seen once. About this clone itself: Its antigen is undetermined.

V lost 7 bases and J 1 base, leaving 10 bases between the germline ends. This CDR3 has 14 residues. Germline V gives CDR1 MNHEY, CDR2 SMNVEV (reference sequence). Sample: naive CD8+ T cells from PBMCs. The chain carries TRBV27 and TRBJ2-2; D gene uncertain. The clonotype originates from a man between 18 and 29 years old in good health. Some clones in this sample may be carry-over from other donors' samples. The CDR3 nucleotides read TGTGCCAGCACCTTCCTCGGGAACACCGGGGAGCTGTTTTTT. Translation gives CASTFLGNTGELFF.